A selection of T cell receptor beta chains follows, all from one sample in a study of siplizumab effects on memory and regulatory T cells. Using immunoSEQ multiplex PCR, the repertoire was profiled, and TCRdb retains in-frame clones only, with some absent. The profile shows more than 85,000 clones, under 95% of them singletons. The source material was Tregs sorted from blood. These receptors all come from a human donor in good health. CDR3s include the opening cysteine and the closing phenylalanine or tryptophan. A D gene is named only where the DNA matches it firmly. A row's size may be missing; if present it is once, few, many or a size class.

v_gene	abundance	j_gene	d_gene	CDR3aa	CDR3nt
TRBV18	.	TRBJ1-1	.	CASSFWQNTEAFF	TGTGCCAGCTCATTTTGGCAGAACACTGAAGCTTTCTTT
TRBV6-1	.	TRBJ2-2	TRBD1	CASSGRRPGQGTGELFF	TGTGCCAGCAGTGGAAGGCGCCCGGGACAGGGAACCGGGGAGCTGTTTTTT
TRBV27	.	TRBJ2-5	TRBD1	CASPWDRVEETQYF	TGTGCCAGCCCTTGGGACAGGGTGGAAGAGACCCAGTACTTC
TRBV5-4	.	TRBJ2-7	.	CASSLVGGAPGEQYF	TGTGCCAGCAGCTTGGTGGGCGGGGCACCTGGGGAGCAGTACTTC
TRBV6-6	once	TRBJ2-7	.	CASSYGPPYHYEQYF	TGTGCCAGCAGTTACGGGCCGCCCTACCACTACGAGCAGTACTTC
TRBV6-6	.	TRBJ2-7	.	CARAYEQYF	TGTGCCAGAGCCTACGAGCAGTACTTC
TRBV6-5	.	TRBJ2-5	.	CASWFGETQYF	TGTGCCAGCTGGTTCGGGGAGACCCAGTACTTC
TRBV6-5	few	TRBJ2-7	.	CASSYSKGGGYEQYF	TGTGCCAGCAGTTACTCGAAGGGGGGCGGCTACGAGCAGTACTTC
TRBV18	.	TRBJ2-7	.	CASSHGSSYEQYF	TGTGCCAGCTCACACGGATCCTCCTACGAGCAGTACTTC
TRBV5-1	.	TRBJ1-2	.	CASSLAGQAGGYTF	TGCGCCAGCAGCTTGGCTGGCCAGGCCGGGGGCTACACCTTC
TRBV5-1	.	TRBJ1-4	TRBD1	CASSVDREKLFF	TGCGCCAGCAGCGTGGACAGGGAAAAACTGTTTTTT
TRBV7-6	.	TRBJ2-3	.	CASSLVRREATQYF	TGTGCCAGCAGCTTAGTTCGCAGGGAGGCTACGCAGTATTTT
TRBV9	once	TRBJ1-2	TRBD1	CASSKQGARYGYTF	TGTGCCAGCAGCAAACAGGGGGCGCGGTATGGCTACACCTTC
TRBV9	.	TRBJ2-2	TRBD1	CASSALQGIEGTGELFF	TGTGCCAGCAGCGCTTTACAGGGGATTGAGGGCACCGGGGAGCTGTTTTTT
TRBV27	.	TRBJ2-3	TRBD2	CASSLIGTSGTSDTQYF	TGTGCCAGCAGTTTAATAGGGACTAGCGGGACCTCAGATACGCAGTATTTT
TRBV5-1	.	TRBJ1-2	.	CASRGRAGYGYTF	TGCGCCAGCAGAGGGAGGGCGGGGTATGGCTACACCTTC
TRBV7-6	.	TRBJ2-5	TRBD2	CASSLVSSGETQYF	TGTGCCAGCAGCTTAGTTTCTAGCGGAGAGACCCAGTACTTC
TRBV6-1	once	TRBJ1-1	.	CASSVRWPNLNTEAFF	TGTGCCAGCAGTGTCCGGTGGCCTAACCTAAACACTGAAGCTTTCTTT
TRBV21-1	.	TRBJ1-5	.	CASSKVDRGSNQPQHF	TGTGCCAGCAGCAAAGTGGACAGGGGTAGCAATCAGCCCCAGCATTTT
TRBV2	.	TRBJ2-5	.	CASTLLWSDTGGKTQYF	TGTGCCAGCACCCTACTTTGGTCCGATACGGGTGGAAAGACCCAGTACTTC
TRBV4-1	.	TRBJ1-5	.	CASSQVPGQLYQPQHF	TGCGCCAGCAGCCAAGTGCCGGGGCAGCTCTATCAGCCCCAGCATTTT
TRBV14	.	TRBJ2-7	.	CASSQVTSVYEQYF	TGTGCCAGCAGCCAGGTAACCTCCGTCTACGAGCAGTACTTC
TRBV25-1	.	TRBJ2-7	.	CASSAASRYEQYF	TGTGCCAGCAGTGCGGCTAGCAGGTACGAGCAGTACTTC
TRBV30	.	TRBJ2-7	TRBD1	CAWSVGTGFLYEQYF	TGTGCCTGGAGTGTAGGGACAGGGTTCCTCTACGAGCAGTACTTC
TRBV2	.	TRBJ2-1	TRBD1	CASSEQGAGYNEQFF	TGTGCCAGCAGTGAACAGGGGGCGGGCTACAATGAGCAGTTCTTC
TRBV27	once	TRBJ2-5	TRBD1	CASSLYRTGPGTQYF	TGTGCCAGCAGCTTATATCGGACAGGCCCAGGGACCCAGTACTTC
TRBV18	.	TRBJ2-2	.	CASSPPRRNTGELFF	TGTGCCAGCTCACCACCCCGGAGGAACACCGGGGAGCTGTTTTTT
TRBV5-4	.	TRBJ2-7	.	CASIAPYEQYF	TGTGCCAGCATAGCACCCTACGAGCAGTACTTC
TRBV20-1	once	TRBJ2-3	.	CSARDFYTQYF	TGCAGTGCTAGAGATTTCTATACGCAGTATTTT
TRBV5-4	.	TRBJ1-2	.	CASSSRASYGYTF	TGTGCCAGCAGCTCCAGGGCTTCATATGGCTACACCTTC
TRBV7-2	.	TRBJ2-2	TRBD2	CASSLGTSSTGELFF	TGTGCCAGCAGCTTAGGGACTAGCTCTACCGGGGAGCTGTTTTTT
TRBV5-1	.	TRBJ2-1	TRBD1	CASSLGGQGFDEQFF	TGCGCCAGCAGCTTGGGGGGACAGGGATTCGATGAGCAGTTCTTC
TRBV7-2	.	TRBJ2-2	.	CASSLGLRVSGTGELLF	TGTGCCAGCAGCTTAGGTCTCAGGGTGTCGGGCACCGGGGAGCTGCTTTTT
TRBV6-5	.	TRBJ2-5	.	CASSYQGGETQYF	TGTGCCAGCAGTTACCAGGGGGGGGAGACCCAGTACTTC
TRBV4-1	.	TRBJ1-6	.	CASSQVLSGGVSPLHF	TGCGCCAGCAGCCAAGTTCTTAGTGGGGGCGTTTCACCCCTCCACTTT